This T cell receptor beta chain originates from a study of control samples from healthy donors and cancer patients. The repertoire was sequenced with immunoSEQ multiplex PCR; TCRdb's copy has only in-frame clones and lacks some. Of 150,000 or so clones in the sample, about 94% were seen once. J was trimmed by 4 bases and V by 5 bases; bases with no gene match: 9. The CDR3 is 15 residues long. The V gene's germline CDR1 is SGHTA and CDR2 FQGNSA. Sequences were obtained from blood. This TCR derives from a middle-aged man in good health. The chain has TRBV7-2 and TRBJ2-7; 9 nucleotides align to TRBD1. The CDR3 DNA is TGTGCCAGCAGCATAACAGGGGGCGCCCAGTACGAGCAGTACTTC. Translating it yields CASSITGGAQYEQYF.